Here is one TCR beta chain with its context. What it binds is unknown. Germline and junction disagree at one end, which may indicate a read error. The data derive from a study of shared clonotypes between healthy human individuals. Regarding the study as a whole: Among donors, sharing of clonotypes was expected to be affected by sequencing depth.

The CDR3 totals 15 residues. Per germline, CDR1 MDHEN and CDR2 SYDVKM. Terminally differentiated effector memory CD45RA+ cells were excluded from the naive CD8 cells, which were CD45RO-negative and positively selected for CCR7. The authors distributed each subset's genomic DNA evenly over several immunoSEQ plates. Generated by immunoSEQ multiplex PCR, the TCRdb table keeps only in-frame clones and is missing some. The data hold around 560,000 clones, with 85% to 95% observed a single time. This TCR derives from a woman aged 25 to 45 in good health. The chain employs TRBV28 and TRBJ2-7; maybe TRBD1 (5 bases). The sequencing sample was made of naive CD8+ T cells sorted from blood. In DNA form, the CDR3 reads TGTGCCAGCCAGCAGACCACAGGTCTCTCCCACGAGCAGTACTTC. The encoded protein is CASQQTTGLSHEQYF. The full variable domain, rest sourced from reference TRBV28 and TRBJ2-7, is DVKVTQSSRYLVKRTGEKVFLECVQDMDHENMFWYRQDPGLGLRLIYFSYDVKMKEKGDIPEGYSVSREKKERFSLILESASTNQTSMYLCASQQTTGLSHEQYFGPGTRLTVT.